This T cell receptor (beta chain) emerged from a study of cytomegalovirus exposure and HLA in healthy donors. The PCR was carried out with 60 Vbeta primers and 13 Jbeta primers. The assay was immunoSEQ multiplex PCR, and TCRdb's table has in-frame clones only and misses some. The data show approximately 160,000 clones, roughly 77% seen once. The sequencing input was PBMCs. The receptor was isolated from a man younger than 35 in good health and CMV-seropositive.

In DNA, the CDR3 is TGTGCCAGCAGCCGGACAGATTCACCCCTCCACTTT. Its protein is CASSRTDSPLHF. The V and J genes are TRBV6-6 and TRBJ1-6, with D perhaps TRBD1 (6 bases). From germline, CDR1 is MNHNY and CDR2 SVGAGI (reference sequence). V gave up 6 bases and J gave up 8 bases, with 8 bases separating them. The length of the CDR3 is 12 residues.